The subject of this entry is one T cell receptor beta chain. Assay: immunoSEQ multiplex PCR; the TCRdb copy retains only in-frame clones and omits some. The sample lists 200,000 to 250,000 clones, roughly 86% occurring once. The record originates from a study of blood T cell repertoires in COVID-19. Study details: The origin of the acute and convalescent COVID-19 samples was the United States, Italy and Spain.

The germline gives CDR1 LNHDA, CDR2 SQIVND (reference sequence). V lost 6 bases to trimming and J lost 0 bases, with 12 bases between them. The CDR3 has 15 amino acids. The TCR comes from a woman aged 45-59 years with COVID-19, enrolled during active disease. Sample: peripheral blood. The chain joins TRBV19 to TRBJ1-3; tentatively, D is TRBD1 (5 bases). This chain's CDR3 is CASRPTGTSGNTIYF. The CDR3 DNA is TGTGCCAGTAGACCTACAGGTACCTCTGGAAACACCATATATTTT.